Listed below are T cell receptor beta chains from one sample, sequenced in a study of OX40 agonist ivuxolimab in advanced cancers. TCRdb's table, derived via immunoSEQ multiplex PCR, lists solely in-frame clones and lacks some. This sample yields more than 65,000 clones, of which almost 85% are seen a single time; roughly 25% belongs to the top ten. This material consisted of CD4+ or CD8+ T cells sorted from blood, taken in a trial of the OX40 agonist ivuxolimab. These receptors were collected from an adult with an advanced solid tumor such as melanoma, head and neck, liver or kidney cancer. Each CDR3 is given with its conserved first and last residue.

length	V	J	CDR3
15	TRBV7-6	TRBJ1-1	CASSSDKGLYTEAFF
15	TRBV18	TRBJ1-2	CASSPPGDRGYGYTF
16	TRBV28	TRBJ1-2	CASSFGIAVKNYGYTF
14	TRBV5-1	TRBJ1-1	CASSLGGQVAEAFF
15	TRBV9	TRBJ2-1	CASSLTGGSRVSQFF
12	TRBV29-1	TRBJ1-1	CSVDPSSTEAFF
13	TRBV2	TRBJ1-1	CASSGGQGLLAFF
11	TRBV7-2	TRBJ2-5	CASSLKETQYF
14	TRBV28	TRBJ1-5	CASSWDREGQPQHF
14	TRBV19	TRBJ2-5	CASNEDKYQETQYF
13	TRBV18	TRBJ2-7	CASSPASGYEQYF
15	TRBV18	TRBJ2-2	CASSTTGVDTGELFF
15	TRBV30	TRBJ1-2	CATLGADRSPYGYTF
17	TRBV15	TRBJ1-6	CATSGRGDRGRESPLHF
15	TRBV5-1	TRBJ2-1	CASSYDLSSYNEQFF
15	TRBV2	TRBJ2-1	CASSEGTSGYNEQFF
13	TRBV7-2	TRBJ2-7	CASSFGTGSWQYF
16	TRBV18	TRBJ2-2	CASSPRTTGLTGELFF
16	TRBV4-2	TRBJ2-6	CASSQEASAGANVLTF
15	TRBV10-2	TRBJ1-5	CASTAGRQGNQPQHF
12	TRBV18	TRBJ2-7	CASSPIGYEQYF
21	TRBV14	TRBJ2-2	CASSQGVGGRTGEVNTGELFF
14	TRBV5-1	TRBJ1-4	CASSLAGVGEKLFF
17	TRBV4-1	TRBJ1-5	CASSQGRGFNSNQPQHF
11	TRBV6-1	TRBJ2-7	CASSVRDEQYF
13	TRBV29-1	TRBJ2-1	CSALAGVGNEQFF
15	TRBV6-6	TRBJ2-1	CASSLGQGGNNEQFF
17	TRBV19	TRBJ1-3	CASRTGVTSISGNTIYF
16	TRBV5-4	TRBJ2-5	CASSLGLAGGRETQYF
15	TRBV19	TRBJ1-4	CASSLHPATNEKLFF
15	TRBV6-5	TRBJ2-7	CASSSPTSGSGEQYF
16	TRBV7-9	TRBJ1-4	CASSPLYRAGNEKLFF
13	TRBV6-1	TRBJ2-5	CASSDTLAGTQYF
15	TRBV19	TRBJ2-7	CASSMRTRNPFEQYF
16	TRBV18	TRBJ2-7	CASSPPGRGPSYEQYF
16	TRBV5-6	TRBJ1-2	CASSLAAGGYSYGYTF
18	TRBV28	TRBJ2-1	CASSLLQGSQSSYNEQFF
17	TRBV18	TRBJ2-1	CASSPSPGTSGTNEQFF
13	TRBV2	TRBJ1-2	CASSEPFNYGYTF
13	TRBV7-2	TRBJ1-1	CASSLVSAYEAFF
13	TRBV29-1	TRBJ1-3	CSGAQTPGNTIYF
14	TRBV30	TRBJ1-1	CAWSVRRLGKRAFF
17	TRBV10-1	TRBJ2-3	CASSPGLAGEGTDTQYF
13	TRBV9	TRBJ1-6	CASSVRVGTPLHF
12	TRBV7-8	TRBJ2-1	CASSGERGREFF
13	TRBV2	TRBJ2-6	CASSVDGANVLTF
19	TRBV19	TRBJ1-5	CASSIASYSGTLSNQPQHF
11	TRBV2	TRBJ2-5	CASRGGETQYF
15	TRBV7-9	TRBJ2-5	CASSPGTSGEETQYF
14	TRBV5-6	TRBJ1-4	CASSPQTGNEKLFF
15	TRBV6-5	TRBJ1-6	CASSLVTGRNSPLHF
14	TRBV30	TRBJ1-4	CAWTGRNGREKLFF
14	TRBV4-1	TRBJ2-5	CASSQVPGPGAEDF
13	TRBV7-2	TRBJ2-1	CASSPPFYNEQFF